This record concerns one T cell receptor beta chain sequence. What it binds is not known. Germline CDR1 is SGHRS and CDR2 is YFSETQ. There are 14 residues in the CDR3. Unmatched junction bases numbered 3, after V lost 3 bases and J lost 5 bases. This entry belongs to a study of PD-L1 blockade in urothelial cancer. As for the study in general: Patients' atezolizumab regimen, 1,200 mg intravenously every 3 weeks, began in the mid-2010s.

Here immunoSEQ multiplex PCR was the method, and the copy in TCRdb shows in-frame clones only, minus some. The data contain around 70,000 clones, roughly 80% of them singletons. The study's findings and limits: Below-median blood TCR clonality before treatment forecast better survival.

The TCR originated in a man between 65 and 85 years old with urothelial cancer. Sequenced here: PBMCs, sampled around atezolizumab (anti-PD-L1) treatment. V and J are TRBV5-1 and TRBJ2-1, with 9 bases identical to TRBD1. DNA of the CDR3: TGCGCCAGCAGCTCGACAGGGGGGAACAATGAGCAGTTCTTC. Its protein is CASSSTGGNNEQFF. Drawing the rest from reference TRBV5-1 and TRBJ2-1, the complete variable domain is KAGVTQTPRYLIKTRGQQVTLSCSPISGHRSVSWYQQTPGQGLQFLFEYFSETQRNKGNFPGRFSGRQFSNSRSEMNVSTLELGDSALYLCASSSTGGNNEQFFGPGTRLTVL.